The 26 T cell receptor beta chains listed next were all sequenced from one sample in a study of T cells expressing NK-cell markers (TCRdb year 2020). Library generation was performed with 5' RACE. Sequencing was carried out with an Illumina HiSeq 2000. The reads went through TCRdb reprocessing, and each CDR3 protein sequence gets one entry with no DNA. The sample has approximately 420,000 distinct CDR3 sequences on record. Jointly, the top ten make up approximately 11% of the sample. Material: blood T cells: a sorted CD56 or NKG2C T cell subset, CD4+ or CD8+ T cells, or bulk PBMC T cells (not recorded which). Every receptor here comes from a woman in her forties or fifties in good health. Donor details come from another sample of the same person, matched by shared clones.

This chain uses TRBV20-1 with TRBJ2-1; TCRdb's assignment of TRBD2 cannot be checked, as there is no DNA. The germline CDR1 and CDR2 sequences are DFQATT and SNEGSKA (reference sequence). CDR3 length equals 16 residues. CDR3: CSARTGLAGRSNEQFF.

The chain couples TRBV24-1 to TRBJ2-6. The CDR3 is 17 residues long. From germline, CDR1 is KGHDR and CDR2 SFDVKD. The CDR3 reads CATSDSSRSSGANVLTF.

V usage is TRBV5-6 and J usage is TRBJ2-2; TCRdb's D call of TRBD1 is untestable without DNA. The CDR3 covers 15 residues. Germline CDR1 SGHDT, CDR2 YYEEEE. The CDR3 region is CASSPGQKNTGELFF.

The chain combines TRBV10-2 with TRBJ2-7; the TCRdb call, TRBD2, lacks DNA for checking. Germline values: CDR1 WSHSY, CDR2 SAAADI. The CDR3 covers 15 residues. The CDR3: CASSDPGLSSYEQYF.

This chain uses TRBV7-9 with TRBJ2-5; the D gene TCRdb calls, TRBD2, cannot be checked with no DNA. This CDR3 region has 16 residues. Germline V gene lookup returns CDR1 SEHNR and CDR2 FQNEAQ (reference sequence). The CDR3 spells CASSTPSGRGVETQYF.

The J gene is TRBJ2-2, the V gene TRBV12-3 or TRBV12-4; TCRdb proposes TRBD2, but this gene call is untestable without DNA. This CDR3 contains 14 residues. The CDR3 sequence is CASSLAGGTGELFF.

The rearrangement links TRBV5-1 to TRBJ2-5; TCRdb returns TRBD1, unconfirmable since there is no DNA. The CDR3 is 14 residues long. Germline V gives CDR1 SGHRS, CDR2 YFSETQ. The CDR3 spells CASSLATGRETQYF. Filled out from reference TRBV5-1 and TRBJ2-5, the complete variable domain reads KAGVTQTPRYLIKTRGQQVTLSCSPISGHRSVSWYQQTPGQGLQFLFEYFSETQRNKGNFPGRFSGRQFSNSRSEMNVSTLELGDSALYLCASSLATGRETQYFGPGTRLLVL.

CDR3 amino acids: CASMGSWETQYF. The chain is built from TRBV25-1 and TRBJ2-5. This CDR3 is 12 amino acids long. Per germline, CDR1 MGHDK and CDR2 SYGVNS.

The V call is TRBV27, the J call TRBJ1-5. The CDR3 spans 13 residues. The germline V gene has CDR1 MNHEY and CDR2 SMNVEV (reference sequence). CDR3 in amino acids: CASSARRNQPQHF.

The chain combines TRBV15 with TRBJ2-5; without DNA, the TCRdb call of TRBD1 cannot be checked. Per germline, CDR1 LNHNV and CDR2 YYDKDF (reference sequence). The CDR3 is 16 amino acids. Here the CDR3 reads CATSRVQGASVKTQYF.

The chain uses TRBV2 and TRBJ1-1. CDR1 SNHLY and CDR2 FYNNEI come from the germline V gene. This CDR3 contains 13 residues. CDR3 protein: CASRLQWNTEAFF.

The CDR3 here is CSVVVWASGEQFF. The chain links TRBV29-1 to TRBJ2-1; TCRdb outputs TRBD2, but without DNA this stays unchecked. There are 13 residues in the CDR3. Germline CDR1 and CDR2: SQVTM and ANQGSEA.

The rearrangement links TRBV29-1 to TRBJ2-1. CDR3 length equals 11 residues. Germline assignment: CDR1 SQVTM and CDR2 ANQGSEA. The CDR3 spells CSVSTGYEQFF.

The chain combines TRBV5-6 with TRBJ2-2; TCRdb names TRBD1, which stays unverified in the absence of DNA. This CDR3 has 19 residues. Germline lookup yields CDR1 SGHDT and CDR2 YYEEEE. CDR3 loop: CASSPKPGTGGPNTGELFF.

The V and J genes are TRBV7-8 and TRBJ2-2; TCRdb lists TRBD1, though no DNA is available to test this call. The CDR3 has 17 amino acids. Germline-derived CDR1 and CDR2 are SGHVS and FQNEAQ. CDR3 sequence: CASSLRGTGRSTGELFF.

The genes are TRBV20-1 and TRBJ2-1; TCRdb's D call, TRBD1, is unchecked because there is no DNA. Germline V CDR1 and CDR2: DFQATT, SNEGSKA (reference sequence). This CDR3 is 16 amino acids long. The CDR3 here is CSAEGGASSSLGAQFF.

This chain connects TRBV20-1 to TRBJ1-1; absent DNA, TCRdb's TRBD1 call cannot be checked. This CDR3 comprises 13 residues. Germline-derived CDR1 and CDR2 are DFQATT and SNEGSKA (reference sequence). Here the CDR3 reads CSAKGQGVAEAFF.

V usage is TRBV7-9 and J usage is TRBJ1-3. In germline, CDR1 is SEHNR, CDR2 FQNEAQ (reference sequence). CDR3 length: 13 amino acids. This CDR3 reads CASSEGSGNTIYF.

The CDR3 sequence: CSARTSGRADEFF. The chain couples TRBV29-1 to TRBJ2-1; TCRdb lists TRBD2, though no DNA is available to test this call. Germline CDR1 reads SQVTM; CDR2 reads ANQGSEA. This CDR3 region has 13 residues.

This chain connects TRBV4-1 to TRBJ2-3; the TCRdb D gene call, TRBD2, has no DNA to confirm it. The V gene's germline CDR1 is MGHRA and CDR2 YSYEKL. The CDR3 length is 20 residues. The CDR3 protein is CASSQDGPPYSGTFTDTQYF.

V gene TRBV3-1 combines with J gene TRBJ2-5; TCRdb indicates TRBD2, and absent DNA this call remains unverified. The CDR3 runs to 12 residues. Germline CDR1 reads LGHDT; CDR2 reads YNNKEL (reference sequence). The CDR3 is CATGTAGEAQYF.

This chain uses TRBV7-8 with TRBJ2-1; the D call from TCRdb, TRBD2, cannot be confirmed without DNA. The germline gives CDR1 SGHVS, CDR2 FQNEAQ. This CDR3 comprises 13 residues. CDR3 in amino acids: CASSGPRGNEQFF.

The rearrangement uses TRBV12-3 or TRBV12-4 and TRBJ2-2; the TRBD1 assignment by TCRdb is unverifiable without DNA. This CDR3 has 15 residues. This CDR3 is CASSRPGKSTGELFF.

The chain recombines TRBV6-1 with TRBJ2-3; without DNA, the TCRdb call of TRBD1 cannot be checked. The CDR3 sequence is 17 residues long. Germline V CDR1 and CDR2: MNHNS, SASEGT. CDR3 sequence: CASRPGWGRANSDTQYF.

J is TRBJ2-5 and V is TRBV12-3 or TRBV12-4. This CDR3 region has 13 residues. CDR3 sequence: CASSRRQAETQYF.

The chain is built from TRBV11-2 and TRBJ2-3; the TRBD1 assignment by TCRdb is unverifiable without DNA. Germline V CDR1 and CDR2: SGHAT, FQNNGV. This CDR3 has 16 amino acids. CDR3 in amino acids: CASRQIRGRFADTQYF.